This T cell receptor (beta chain) came from a study of blood T cell repertoires in COVID-19. CDR1 is MNHEY and CDR2 is SVGAGI in the germline V gene. CDR3 size: 15 residues. V lost 2 bases to trimming and J lost 0 bases; unmatched junction nucleotides: 1. Clones were sequenced by immunoSEQ multiplex PCR, and TCRdb holds only the in-frame ones, with some missing. The sample records over 130,000 clones, 85% to 90% being singletons. The sequencing sample was made of peripheral blood. The sequence was collected from a human donor in a cohort sampled during active COVID-19. The V call is TRBV6-5, the J call TRBJ2-3, with 8 bases that match TRBD1. The CDR3 loop is CASSYTGGSTDTQYF. CDR3 nucleotides: TGTGCCAGCAGTTACACAGGGGGAAGCACAGATACGCAGTATTTT.